The 32 T cell receptor beta chains given below trace back to one sample, sequenced in a study of T cells in Graves' hyperthyroidism and ophthalmopathy. Regions amplified from RNA transcripts were the TCR beta CDR3 regions. TCR CDR3 underwent first-round RT-PCR with the HTBI primer set. MiXCR, run by TCRdb on the multiplex PCR reads, gives a single entry per CDR3 protein. There are over 500,000 distinct CDR3 sequences in the sample; more than 15% occur only once, and approximately 30% lies in the top ten. Sequencing was done on a sample of blood. The origin of the receptors is a woman aged 25 to 39 with Graves' ophthalmopathy.

The sample holds many counts of this clonotype. This rearrangement joins TRBV7-9 to TRBJ2-7, with 8 bases identical to TRBD1. V lost 6 bases to trimming and J lost 4 bases; unmatched junction nucleotides: 2. The length of the CDR3 is 12 residues. Germline values: CDR1 SEHNR, CDR2 FQNEAQ (reference sequence). The CDR3 coding sequence is TGTGCCAGCAGGGACAGGGAGTACGAGCAGTACTTC. Its translation is CASRDREYEQYF.

The V and J genes are TRBV28 and TRBJ2-7, with a tentative D call TRBD2 (7 bases). CDR3 size: 13 residues. Trimming stripped 5 bases from V and 5 bases from J, with 13 bases between. Germline V lookup: CDR1 MDHEN, CDR2 SYDVKM. The CDR3 bases are TGTGCCAGCAGTGGGGGGGGCCTCGACGAGCAGTACTTC. Its translation is CASSGGGLDEQYF.

A single count supports this clonotype. J is TRBJ2-2 and V is TRBV19; no firm D call. There are 14 residues in the CDR3. Germline V lookup: CDR1 LNHDA, CDR2 SQIVND (reference sequence). V gave up 4 bases and J gave up 1 base, with 7 bases separating them. CDR3 coding DNA: TGTGCCAGTAGTAATGGCGGGAACACCGGGGAGCTGTTTTTT. Its protein is CASSNGGNTGELFF.

This rearrangement joins TRBV9 to TRBJ2-6; possibly TRBD2 for D (5 bases). V was clipped by 4 bases and J by 0 bases, with 14 bases between them. Germline V gene sequence: CDR1 SGDLS, CDR2 YYNGEE. CDR3 length: 17 residues. CDR3 protein: CASSYDLGGSGANVLTF. CDR3 DNA sequence: TGTGCCAGCAGCTACGACCTAGGAGGCTCTGGGGCCAACGTCCTGACTTTC.

The J gene is TRBJ2-1, the V gene TRBV12-3 or TRBV12-4; 10 bases line up with TRBD1. This CDR3 contains 16 residues. Trimming took 6 bases from V and 6 from J; bases not matched to a gene: 11. This chain's CDR3 is CASRQLGQGDSNEQFF. DNA for the CDR3: TGTGCCAGCAGGCAACTAGGACAGGGGGATAGCAATGAGCAGTTCTTC.

This clonotype occurred a few times. The chain uses TRBV20-1 and TRBJ2-5; 8 bases line up with TRBD1. V shed 0 bases, J shed 1 base, and the junction held 7 bases outside the gene matches. The length of the CDR3 is 16 residues. The V gene's germline CDR1 is DFQATT and CDR2 SNEGSKA (reference sequence). In nucleotides, the CDR3 is TGCAGTGCTAGAGACCGCCAGGGGGCCGTCCAAGAGACCCAGTACTTC. Amino acid sequence: CSARDRQGAVQETQYF.

The chain links TRBV4-3 to TRBJ2-1, with D uncertain. The germline gives CDR1 LGHNA, CDR2 YSLEER. V was trimmed by 0 bases and J by 2 bases, leaving 8 bases between them. The CDR3 has 15 residues. The DNA of the CDR3 is TGCGCCAGCAGCCAAGACCCAGGCGCCTACAATGAGCAGTTCTTC. Translation gives CASSQDPGAYNEQFF.

This clonotype came up many times. The chain recombines TRBV24-1 with TRBJ1-1; unclear D gene. The CDR3 has 13 residues. Germline V gives CDR1 KGHDR, CDR2 SFDVKD. The V and J ends lost 5 bases and 7 bases respectively, with 13 bases between them. The CDR3 nucleotides are TGTGCCACCAGTGCCGGACTCGCGAATGAAGCTTTCTTT. Its protein product is CATSAGLANEAFF.

The chain is built from TRBV10-3 and TRBJ2-7; the D gene could be TRBD1 or TRBD2 (5 bases each). Trimming pared 4 bases from V and 5 bases from J, leaving 12 bases between. The CDR3 has 13 amino acids. Germline V CDR1 and CDR2: ENHRY, SYGVKD. In DNA form, the CDR3 reads TGTGCCATCAGTGGTGGGGGTATCCACGAGCAGTACTTC. Residues: CAISGGGIHEQYF.

Regarding this clonotype: A much bigger clone sits one base away, suggesting this may be a read error. Given the absence of the conserved phenylalanine or tryptophan at the CDR3 end, a read error is likely. The chain employs TRBV20-1 and TRBJ1-2; weak D call: TRBD1 (6 bases). With 1 base removed from V and 3 bases from J, the gap between germline ends came to 9 bases. The CDR3 sequence is 13 residues long. Germline V gene sequence: CDR1 DFQATT, CDR2 SNEGSKA (reference sequence). CDR3 sequence (DNA): TGCAGTGCTAGAGGGACAGCAGACTATGGCTACACCCTC. It codes for CSARGTADYGYTL.

This clonotype was seen many times. J is TRBJ2-5 and V is TRBV20-1; TRBD1 matches 10 bases. Germline V lookup: CDR1 DFQATT, CDR2 SNEGSKA (reference sequence). CDR3 length: 16 amino acids. Unmatched junction bases numbered 9, after V lost 3 bases and J lost 2 bases. This chain's CDR3 is CSASGPGQGIQETQYF. CDR3 nucleotides: TGCAGTGCTAGTGGTCCGGGACAGGGGATACAAGAGACCCAGTACTTC.

This clonotype was seen more than once but under ten times. The junction and the germline gene differ at one end; a read error may be behind it. The gene calls are TRBV6-5 and TRBJ1-2; D may be TRBD1 (5 bases). The CDR3 contains 13 residues. The germline V gene has CDR1 MNHEY and CDR2 SVGAGI. CDR3 amino acids: CASTYTGGGGYTF. The DNA of the CDR3 is TGTGCCAGCACTTACACCGGGGGAGGTGGCTACACCTTC.

This chain connects TRBV20-1 to TRBJ1-5, with 7 nucleotides matching TRBD1. Trimming at V came to 1 base and at J to 4 bases, leaving 7 bases not matched to a gene. Germline V CDR1 and CDR2: DFQATT, SNEGSKA (reference sequence). The CDR3 is 15 residues long. DNA of the CDR3: TGCAGTGCTAGAGCCGGGGACAGAAAAAATCAGCCCCAGCATTTT. Translating it yields CSARAGDRKNQPQHF.

A few counts support this clonotype. The chain links TRBV12-3 or TRBV12-4 to TRBJ2-7; 9 bases are shared with TRBD1. The CDR3 is made up of 15 amino acids. Trimming cost V 5 bases and J 8 bases; bases outside gene matches: 13. In DNA, the CDR3 is TGTGCCAGCAGTCCTACGGACAGGGGAGACGACAAGCAGTACTTC. Translating gives CASSPTDRGDDKQYF.

The gene calls are TRBV6-2 or TRBV6-3 and TRBJ2-7; D is undetermined. CDR1 MNHEY and CDR2 SVGEGT come from the germline V gene. V lost 0 bases, J lost 5 bases, and 11 bases lay in between. The CDR3 contains 14 residues. This chain's CDR3 is CASSYSSGQNEQYF. The CDR3 nucleotides read TGTGCCAGCAGTTACTCGTCGGGTCAGAACGAGCAGTACTTC.

This clonotype was counted between two and nine times. The V call is TRBV20-1, the J call TRBJ2-7, with 8 bases aligning to TRBD1. The CDR3 spans 13 residues. Trimming took 6 bases from V and 3 from J; bases not matched to a gene: 7. The germline gives CDR1 DFQATT, CDR2 SNEGSKA (reference sequence). CDR3 bases: TGCAGTGCAGGGGGGACAGGAGGCTACGAGCAGTACTTC. It codes for CSAGGTGGYEQYF.

This clonotype has just a few counts. V gene TRBV5-1 combines with J gene TRBJ2-1, with 8 bases lining up with TRBD2. Germline V CDR1 and CDR2: SGHRS, YFSETQ. This CDR3 is 15 amino acids long. Trimming took 1 base from V and 10 from J; bases not matched to a gene: 10. CDR3 protein: CASSLPSGSPGEQFF. CDR3 sequence (DNA): TGCGCCAGCAGCTTGCCTAGCGGGTCGCCAGGCGAGCAGTTCTTC.

The V call is TRBV27, the J call TRBJ1-5; TRBD1 agrees at 8 bases. Germline V lookup: CDR1 MNHEY, CDR2 SMNVEV (reference sequence). The CDR3 runs 15 residues. V gave up 6 bases and J gave up 2 bases; unmatched junction bases: 6. This CDR3 reads CASSRTGMGNQPQHF. CDR3 nucleotides: TGTGCCAGCAGCAGGACAGGGATGGGCAATCAGCCCCAGCATTTT.

The chain links TRBV20-1 to TRBJ1-1; 10 nucleotides align to TRBD1. The CDR3 runs to 13 residues. V trimming: 6 bases; J trimming: 1 base; junction bases outside the gene matches: 2. Germline loops: CDR1 DFQATT, CDR2 SNEGSKA (reference sequence). CDR3 bases: TGCAGTGCGGGACAGGGGAAGAACACTGAAGCTTTCTTT. Its protein product is CSAGQGKNTEAFF.

Remarks on this clonotype: This could be a read error, since a much larger clone is one nucleotide away. The chain uses TRBV12-3 or TRBV12-4 and TRBJ2-2; D could derive from TRBD1 or TRBD2 (5 bases each). This CDR3 has 15 amino acids. CDR3 sequence: CASRRAATDTGEPFF. CDR3 coding DNA: TGTGCCAGCAGGCGGGCCGCGACGGACACCGGGGAGCCGTTTTTT.

This clonotype was counted ten times or more. V is TRBV20-1 and J is TRBJ2-7; 8 bases map to TRBD2. Looked up from germline, CDR1 is DFQATT and CDR2 is SNEGSKA (reference sequence). Trimming cost V 3 bases and J 0 bases; bases outside gene matches: 10. The CDR3 totals 16 residues. The CDR3 here is CSASSGSGTTSYEQYF. CDR3 bases: TGCAGTGCTAGTTCGGGTAGCGGGACCACCTCCTACGAGCAGTACTTC.

The rearrangement uses TRBV28 and TRBJ2-7; 10 nucleotides match TRBD1. Germline loops: CDR1 MDHEN, CDR2 SYDVKM. The CDR3 covers 15 residues. After removal of 3 bases from V and 2 bases from J, the junction contained 4 bases not matched to a gene. The CDR3 reads CASSFTGQGTYEQYF. CDR3 sequence (DNA): TGTGCCAGCAGTTTCACGGGACAGGGGACCTACGAGCAGTACTTC.

The chain carries TRBV19 and TRBJ2-5; D gene uncertain. The V end was cut by 1 base, the J end by 5 bases, with 11 bases between. The CDR3 is 14 residues long. Germline V gene data show CDR1 as LNHDA and CDR2 as SQIVND (reference sequence). The chain's CDR3 is CASSIGPARETQYF. The CDR3 bases are TGTGCCAGTAGTATAGGGCCAGCGAGGGAGACCCAGTACTTC. The full variable domain, its missing parts supplied by reference TRBV19 and TRBJ2-5, is DGGITQSPKYLFRKEGQNVTLSCEQNLNHDAMYWYRQDPGQGLRLIYYSQIVNDFQKGDIAEGYSVSREKKESFPLTVTSAQKNPTAFYLCASSIGPARETQYFGPGTRLLVL.

The chain carries TRBV30 and TRBJ2-7; 9 bases are shared with TRBD2. The V gene's germline CDR1 is GTSNPN and CDR2 SVGIG (reference sequence). V shed 5 bases and J 1 base; nucleotides not matched to a gene: 12. This CDR3 region has 16 residues. CDR3 residues: CAWGREGSGGSYEQYF. Written as DNA, the CDR3 is TGTGCCTGGGGCCGGGAGGGTAGCGGGGGTTCCTACGAGCAGTACTTC.

The CDR3 nucleotides are TGTGCCACCAGTGATCCCAGGGAATACGAGCAGTACTTC. It encodes CATSDPREYEQYF. The chain uses TRBV24-1 and TRBJ2-7; weak D call: TRBD1 (5 bases). Germline assignment: CDR1 KGHDR and CDR2 SFDVKD. This CDR3 comprises 13 residues. V gave up 3 bases and J gave up 4 bases, with 9 bases separating them.

In its sample, this clonotype was seen a few times. The chain is built from TRBV5-1 and TRBJ2-5; maybe TRBD1 (6 bases). Germline assignment: CDR1 SGHRS and CDR2 YFSETQ. The ends were cut back, 0 bases at V and 2 bases at J, with 11 bases in the middle. The CDR3 runs 15 residues. The CDR3 nucleotides are TGCGCCAGCAGCTTGGTAGGGCAGGGGCAAGAGACCCAGTACTTC. This sequence encodes CASSLVGQGQETQYF.

J is TRBJ2-5 and V is TRBV27; perhaps TRBD2 as D (6 bases). V shed 6 bases and J shed 2 bases, with 10 bases lying between them. Germline values: CDR1 MNHEY, CDR2 SMNVEV (reference sequence). The CDR3 runs 13 residues. The CDR3 sequence: CASRGSGQETQYF. DNA of the CDR3: TGTGCCAGCAGAGGGAGCGGGCAAGAGACCCAGTACTTC.

The table lists this clonotype with many counts. V usage is TRBV10-3 and J usage is TRBJ1-2; unclear D gene. Germline lookup yields CDR1 ENHRY and CDR2 SYGVKD. The CDR3 extends over 13 amino acids. The V end was cut by 0 bases, the J end by 1 base, with 3 bases between. CDR3 nucleotides: TGTGCCATCAGTGAGTCTGATAACTATGGCTACACCTTC. It yields the protein CAISESDNYGYTF.

This clonotype was counted at least ten times. The chain couples TRBV5-1 to TRBJ1-2; the D is unclear. CDR1 is SGHRS, CDR2 YFSETQ, per germline. V was pared by 4 bases and J by 4 bases, with 14 bases between. The CDR3 is made up of 14 amino acids. The CDR3: CASSLDGSTYGYTF. The CDR3 DNA is TGCGCCAGCAGCCTGGATGGTAGCACCTATGGCTACACCTTC. The entire variable domain, with the rest obtained from reference TRBV5-1 and TRBJ1-2, is as follows: KAGVTQTPRYLIKTRGQQVTLSCSPISGHRSVSWYQQTPGQGLQFLFEYFSETQRNKGNFPGRFSGRQFSNSRSEMNVSTLELGDSALYLCASSLDGSTYGYTFGSGTRLTVV.

This clonotype showed up many times. V and J are TRBV11-1 and TRBJ2-3; possibly TRBD1 or TRBD2 for D (5 bases each). The CDR3 contains 18 residues. The ends were cut back, 2 bases at V and 2 bases at J, with 20 bases in the middle. Germline CDR1 SGHAT, CDR2 FQDESV (reference sequence). As DNA, the CDR3 is TGTGCCAGCAGCTTACTAGTGGTGTTTAGGGGACCCACAGATACGCAGTATTTT. Its translation is CASSLLVVFRGPTDTQYF.

This clonotype was counted a few times. CDR3 amino acids: CSPRREQYF. CDR3 coding DNA: TGCAGTCCGCGGAGGGAGCAGTACTTC. The J gene is TRBJ2-7, the V gene TRBV20-1, with a possible D match to TRBD2 (5 bases). The germline V gene encodes CDR1 DFQATT and CDR2 SNEGSKA (reference sequence). The CDR3 extends over 9 amino acids. Trimming took 8 bases from V and 7 from J, leaving 9 bases between them.

This chain uses TRBV27 with TRBJ1-6, with 7 bases matching TRBD1. V dropped 3 bases and J dropped 8; count of bases not matched to a gene: 10. Germline assignment: CDR1 MNHEY and CDR2 SMNVEV (reference sequence). This CDR3 is built from 16 residues. CDR3 amino acids: CASSFYYRGPDSPLHF. The CDR3 DNA is TGTGCCAGCAGTTTCTACTACAGGGGCCCGGATTCACCCCTCCACTTT.